This T cell receptor beta chain stems from a study of OX40 agonist ivuxolimab in advanced cancers. This clone was picked up a small number of times. Its antigen is currently unknown. Collection of blood occurred at baseline, at cycle 4 day 1, and at cycle 7 day 1. The table came from immunoSEQ multiplex PCR; TCRdb's copy has only in-frame clones and leaves some out. Among around 66,000 clones listed, 80% to 85% were seen once. Deletions cut 4 bases from V and 0 bases from J, with 7 bases between. CDR1 SGHRS and CDR2 YFSETQ come from the germline V gene. This CDR3 has 13 amino acids. The study, taken as a whole, reports: In the 0.1 to 3.0 mg/kg range, CD4+ and CD8+ blood T cells had expanded clonally by week 6. What antigens the expanded peripheral T cells recognized was never established. Clonal expansion was among the lowest in partial responders at 0.1-3.0 mg/kg, especially CD8+.

Here the sequenced sample was CD4+ or CD8+ T cells sorted from blood, taken in a trial of the OX40 agonist ivuxolimab. The chain recombines TRBV5-1 with TRBJ1-1, with D maybe TRBD1 (6 bases). The sequence derives from an adult with an advanced solid tumor such as melanoma, head and neck, liver or kidney cancer. The CDR3 DNA reads TGCGCCAGCAGCACAGGGATGAACACTGAAGCTTTCTTT. This encodes CASSTGMNTEAFF.